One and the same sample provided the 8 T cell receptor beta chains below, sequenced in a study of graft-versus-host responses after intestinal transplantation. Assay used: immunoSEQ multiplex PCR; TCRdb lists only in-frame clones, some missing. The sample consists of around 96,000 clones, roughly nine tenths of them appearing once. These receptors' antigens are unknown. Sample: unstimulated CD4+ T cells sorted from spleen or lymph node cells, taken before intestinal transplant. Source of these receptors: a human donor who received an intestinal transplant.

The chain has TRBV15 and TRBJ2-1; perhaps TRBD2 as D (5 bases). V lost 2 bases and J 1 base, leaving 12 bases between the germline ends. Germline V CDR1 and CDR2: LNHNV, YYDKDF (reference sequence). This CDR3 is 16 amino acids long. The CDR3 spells CATSRLSAGSYNEQFF. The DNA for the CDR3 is TGTGCCACCAGCAGACTGTCGGCGGGTTCCTACAATGAGCAGTTCTTC.

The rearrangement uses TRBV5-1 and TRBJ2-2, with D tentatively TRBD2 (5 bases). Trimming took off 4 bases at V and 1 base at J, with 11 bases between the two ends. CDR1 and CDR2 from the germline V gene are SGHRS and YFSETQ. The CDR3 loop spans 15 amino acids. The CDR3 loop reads CASSHGRGNTGELFF. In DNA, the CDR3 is TGCGCCAGCAGCCACGGACGGGGGAACACCGGGGAGCTGTTTTTT.

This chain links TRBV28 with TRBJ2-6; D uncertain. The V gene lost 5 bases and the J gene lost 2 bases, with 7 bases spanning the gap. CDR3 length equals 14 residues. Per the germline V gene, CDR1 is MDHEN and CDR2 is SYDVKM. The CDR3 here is CASSRGTGANVLTF. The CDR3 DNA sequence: TGTGCCAGCAGTAGAGGAACTGGGGCCAACGTCCTGACTTTC.

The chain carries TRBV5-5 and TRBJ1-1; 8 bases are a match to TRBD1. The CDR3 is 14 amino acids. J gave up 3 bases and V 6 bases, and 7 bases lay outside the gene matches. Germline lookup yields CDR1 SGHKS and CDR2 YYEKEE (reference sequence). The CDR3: CASTRATGDTEAFF. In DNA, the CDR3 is TGTGCCAGCACCAGAGCGACAGGGGACACTGAAGCTTTCTTT. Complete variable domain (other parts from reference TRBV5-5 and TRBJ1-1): DAGVTQSPTHLIKTRGQQVTLRCSPISGHKSVSWYQQVLGQGPQFIFQYYEKEERGRGNFPDRFSARQFPNYSSELNVNALLLGDSALYLCASTRATGDTEAFFGQGTRLTVV.

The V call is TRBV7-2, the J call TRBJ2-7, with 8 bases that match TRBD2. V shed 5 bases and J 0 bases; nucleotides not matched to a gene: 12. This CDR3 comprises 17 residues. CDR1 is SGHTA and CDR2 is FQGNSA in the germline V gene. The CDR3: CASSLGLAAINSYEQYF. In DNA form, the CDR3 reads TGTGCCAGCAGCCTAGGACTAGCCGCTATAAACTCCTACGAGCAGTACTTC.

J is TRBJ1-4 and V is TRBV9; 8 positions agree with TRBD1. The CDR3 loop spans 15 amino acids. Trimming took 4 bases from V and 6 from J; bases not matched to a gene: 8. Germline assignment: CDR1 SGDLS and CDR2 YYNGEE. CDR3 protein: CASSPRTGWDEKLFF. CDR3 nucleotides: TGTGCCAGCAGCCCACGGACAGGGTGGGATGAAAAACTGTTTTTT.

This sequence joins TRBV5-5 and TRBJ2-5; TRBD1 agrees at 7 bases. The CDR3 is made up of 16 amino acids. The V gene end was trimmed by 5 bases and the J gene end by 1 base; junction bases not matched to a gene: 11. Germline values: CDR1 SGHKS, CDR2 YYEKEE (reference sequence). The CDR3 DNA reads TGTGCCAGCAGTCCTTCTTGGAACAGGGGCCAAGAGACCCAGTACTTC. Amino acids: CASSPSWNRGQETQYF.

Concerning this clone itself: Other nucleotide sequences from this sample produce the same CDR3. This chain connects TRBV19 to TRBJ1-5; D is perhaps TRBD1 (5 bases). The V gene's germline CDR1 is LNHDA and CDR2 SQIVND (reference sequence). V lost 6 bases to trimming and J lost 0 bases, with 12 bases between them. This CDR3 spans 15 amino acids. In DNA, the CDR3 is TGTGCCAGTAGCATAAGACAGTATAGCAATCAGCCCCAGCATTTT. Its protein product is CASSIRQYSNQPQHF.